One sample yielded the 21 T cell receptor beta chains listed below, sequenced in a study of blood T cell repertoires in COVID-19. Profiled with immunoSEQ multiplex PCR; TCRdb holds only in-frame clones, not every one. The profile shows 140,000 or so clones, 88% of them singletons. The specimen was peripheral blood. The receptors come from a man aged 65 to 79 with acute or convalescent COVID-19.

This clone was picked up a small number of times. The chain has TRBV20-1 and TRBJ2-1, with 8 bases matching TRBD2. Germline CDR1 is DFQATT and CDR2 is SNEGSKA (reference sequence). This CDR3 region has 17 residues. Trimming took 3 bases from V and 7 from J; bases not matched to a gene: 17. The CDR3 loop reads CSASKVAGPPSGNEQFF. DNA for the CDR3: TGCAGTGCTAGTAAAGTAGCGGGGCCGCCTTCGGGAAATGAGCAGTTCTTC.

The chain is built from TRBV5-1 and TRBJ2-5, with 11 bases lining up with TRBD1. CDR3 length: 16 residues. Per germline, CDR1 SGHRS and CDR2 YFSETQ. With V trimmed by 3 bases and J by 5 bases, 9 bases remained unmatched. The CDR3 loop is CASSYRTGGVGETQYF. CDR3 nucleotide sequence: TGCGCCAGCAGCTACCGGACAGGGGGCGTTGGGGAGACCCAGTACTTC.

Written as DNA, the CDR3 is TGTGCCACCAGTGATTTGGGCAGGGCTAACACCGGGGAGCTGTTTTTT. Residues: CATSDLGRANTGELFF. This chain links TRBV24-1 with TRBJ2-2; tentatively, D is TRBD1 (5 bases). The V end was cut by 0 bases, the J end by 2 bases, with 9 bases between. Per the germline V gene, CDR1 is KGHDR and CDR2 is SFDVKD. This CDR3 is built from 16 residues.

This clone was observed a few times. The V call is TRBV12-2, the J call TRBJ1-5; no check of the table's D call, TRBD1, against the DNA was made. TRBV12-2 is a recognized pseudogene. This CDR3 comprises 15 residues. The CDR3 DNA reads TGTGCAAGTCGCTTCGAACAGGGTTTTGCTCAGCCCCAGCATTTT. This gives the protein CASRFEQGFAQPQHF.

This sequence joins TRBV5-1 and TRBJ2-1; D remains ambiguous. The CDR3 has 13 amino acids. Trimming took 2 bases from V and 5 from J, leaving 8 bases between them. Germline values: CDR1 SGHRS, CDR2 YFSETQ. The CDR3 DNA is TGCGCCAGCAGCTTATCAGGAAACAATGAGCAGTTCTTC. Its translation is CASSLSGNNEQFF.

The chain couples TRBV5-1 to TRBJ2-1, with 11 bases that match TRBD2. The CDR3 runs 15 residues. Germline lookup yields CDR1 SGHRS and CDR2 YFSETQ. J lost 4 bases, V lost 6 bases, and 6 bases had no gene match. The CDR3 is CASNVAGGPYNEQFF. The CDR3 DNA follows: TGCGCCAGCAACGTAGCGGGAGGGCCTTACAATGAGCAGTTCTTC.

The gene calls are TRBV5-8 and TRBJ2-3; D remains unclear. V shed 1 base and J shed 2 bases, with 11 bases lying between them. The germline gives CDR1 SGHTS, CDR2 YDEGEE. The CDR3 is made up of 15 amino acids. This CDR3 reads CASSLSTVFTDTQYF. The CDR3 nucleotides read TGTGCCAGCAGCTTGTCTACAGTTTTCACAGATACGCAGTATTTT.

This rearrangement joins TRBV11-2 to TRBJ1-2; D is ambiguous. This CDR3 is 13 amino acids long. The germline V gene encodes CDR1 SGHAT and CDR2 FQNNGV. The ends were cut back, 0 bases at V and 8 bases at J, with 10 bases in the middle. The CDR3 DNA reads TGTGCCAGCAGCTTAGAGGACGGGAGAGGCTACACCTTC. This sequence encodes CASSLEDGRGYTF.

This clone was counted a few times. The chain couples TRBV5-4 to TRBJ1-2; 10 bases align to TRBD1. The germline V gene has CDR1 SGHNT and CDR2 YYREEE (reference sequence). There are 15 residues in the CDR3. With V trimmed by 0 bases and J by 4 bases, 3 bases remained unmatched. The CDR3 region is CASSLGDRGPYGYTF. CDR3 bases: TGTGCCAGCAGCTTGGGGGACAGGGGACCCTATGGCTACACCTTC.

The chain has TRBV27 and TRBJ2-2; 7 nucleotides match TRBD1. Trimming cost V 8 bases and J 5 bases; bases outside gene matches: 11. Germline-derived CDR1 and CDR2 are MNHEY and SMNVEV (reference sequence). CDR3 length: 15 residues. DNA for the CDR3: TGTGCCAGCCCCCTCCCGGGACAGCCTACCGGGGAGCTGTTTTTT. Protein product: CASPLPGQPTGELFF.

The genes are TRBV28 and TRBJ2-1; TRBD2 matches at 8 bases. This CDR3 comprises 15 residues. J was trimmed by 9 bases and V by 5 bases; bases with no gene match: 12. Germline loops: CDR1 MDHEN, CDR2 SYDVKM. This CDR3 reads CASSPTSGAATEQFF. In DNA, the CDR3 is TGTGCCAGCAGTCCAACTAGCGGAGCCGCAACTGAGCAGTTCTTC.

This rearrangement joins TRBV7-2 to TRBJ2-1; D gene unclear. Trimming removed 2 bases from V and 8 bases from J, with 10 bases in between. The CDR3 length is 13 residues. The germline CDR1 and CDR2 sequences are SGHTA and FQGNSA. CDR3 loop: CASSLIFEDEQFF. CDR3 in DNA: TGTGCCAGCAGCTTAATCTTTGAGGATGAGCAGTTCTTC.

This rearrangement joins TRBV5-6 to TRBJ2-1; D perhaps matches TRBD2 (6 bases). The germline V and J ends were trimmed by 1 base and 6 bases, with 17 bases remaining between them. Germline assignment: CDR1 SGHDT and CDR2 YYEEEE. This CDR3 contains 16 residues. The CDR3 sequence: CASSLWHAGAGNEQFF. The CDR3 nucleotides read TGTGCCAGCAGCTTGTGGCACGCTGGAGCGGGCAATGAGCAGTTCTTC.

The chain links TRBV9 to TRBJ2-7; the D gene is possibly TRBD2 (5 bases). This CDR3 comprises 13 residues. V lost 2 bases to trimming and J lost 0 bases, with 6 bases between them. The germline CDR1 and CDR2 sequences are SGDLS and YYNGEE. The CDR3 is CASSVGGSYEQYF. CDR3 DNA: TGTGCCAGCAGCGTTGGAGGCTCCTACGAGCAGTACTTC.

The CDR3 sequence: CASSPRGANVLTF. CDR3 coding DNA: TGTGCCAGCTCACCGCGCGGGGCCAACGTCCTGACTTTC. The V gene is TRBV18, the J gene TRBJ2-6; D gene ambiguous. CDR1 and CDR2 (germline): KGHSH, LQKENI. Trimming removed 3 bases from V and 4 bases from J, with 4 bases in between. This CDR3 comprises 13 residues.

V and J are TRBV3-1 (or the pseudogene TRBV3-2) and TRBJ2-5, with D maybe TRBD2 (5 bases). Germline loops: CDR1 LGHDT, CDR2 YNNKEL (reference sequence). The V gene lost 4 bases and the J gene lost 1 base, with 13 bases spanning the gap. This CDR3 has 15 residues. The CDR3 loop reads CASSPLSSGQETQYF. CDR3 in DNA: TGTGCCAGCAGCCCCCTGAGCAGCGGCCAAGAGACCCAGTACTTC.

In DNA, the CDR3 is TGTGCCAGCAGTGAAGCGCTAGCGGGGGGCCCCACAGATACGCAGTATTTT. Its protein is CASSEALAGGPTDTQYF. The chain is built from TRBV6-1 and TRBJ2-3; TRBD2 matches at 11 bases. CDR1 and CDR2 from the germline V gene are MNHNS and SASEGT. This CDR3 comprises 17 residues. The J segment lost 2 bases and the V segment lost 0 bases, leaving 4 bases of the junction unmatched.

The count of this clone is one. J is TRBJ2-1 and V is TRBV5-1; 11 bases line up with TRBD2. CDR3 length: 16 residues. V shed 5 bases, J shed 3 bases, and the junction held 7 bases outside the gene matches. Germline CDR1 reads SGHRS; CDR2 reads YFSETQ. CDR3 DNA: TGCGCCAGCAGTCCTACCGGGACTAGCGGCTACAATGAGCAGTTCTTC. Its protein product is CASSPTGTSGYNEQFF.

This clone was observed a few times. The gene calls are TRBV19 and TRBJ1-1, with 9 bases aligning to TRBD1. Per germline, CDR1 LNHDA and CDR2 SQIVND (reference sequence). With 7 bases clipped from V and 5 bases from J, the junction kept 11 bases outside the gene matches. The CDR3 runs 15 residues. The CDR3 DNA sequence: TGTGCCAGTACCGGGGCACAGGGGGCGAGAACTGAAGCTTTCTTT. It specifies CASTGAQGARTEAFF.

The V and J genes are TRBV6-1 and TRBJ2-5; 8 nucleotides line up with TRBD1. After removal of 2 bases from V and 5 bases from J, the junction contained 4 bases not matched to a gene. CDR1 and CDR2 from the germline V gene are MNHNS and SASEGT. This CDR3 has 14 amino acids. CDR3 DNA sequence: TGTGCCAGCAGTGAAACAGGGGGTGTGGAGACCCAGTACTTC. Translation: CASSETGGVETQYF.

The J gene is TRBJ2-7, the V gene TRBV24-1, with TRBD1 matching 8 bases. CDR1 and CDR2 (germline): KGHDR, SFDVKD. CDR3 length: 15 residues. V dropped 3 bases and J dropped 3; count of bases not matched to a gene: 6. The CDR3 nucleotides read TGTGCCACCAGTGATGACAGGGGCATCGACTACGAGCAGTACTTC. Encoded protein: CATSDDRGIDYEQYF.